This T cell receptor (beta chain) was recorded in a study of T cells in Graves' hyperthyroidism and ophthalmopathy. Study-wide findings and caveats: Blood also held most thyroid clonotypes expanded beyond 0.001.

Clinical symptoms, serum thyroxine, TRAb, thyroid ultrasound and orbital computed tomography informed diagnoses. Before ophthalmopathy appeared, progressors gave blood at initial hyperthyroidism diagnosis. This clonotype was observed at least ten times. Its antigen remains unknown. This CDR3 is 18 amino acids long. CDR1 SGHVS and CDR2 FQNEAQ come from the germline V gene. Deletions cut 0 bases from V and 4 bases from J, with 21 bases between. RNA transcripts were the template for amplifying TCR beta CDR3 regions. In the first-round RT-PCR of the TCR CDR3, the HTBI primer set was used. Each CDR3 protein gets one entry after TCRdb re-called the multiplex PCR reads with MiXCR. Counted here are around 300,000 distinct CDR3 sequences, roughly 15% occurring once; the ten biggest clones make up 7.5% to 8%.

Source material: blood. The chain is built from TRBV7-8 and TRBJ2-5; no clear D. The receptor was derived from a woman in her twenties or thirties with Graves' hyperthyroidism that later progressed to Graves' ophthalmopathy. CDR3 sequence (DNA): TGTGCCAGCAGCTTAGCGAGCGCCTTTGAAAGGCCACTAGAGACCCAGTACTTC. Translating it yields CASSLASAFERPLETQYF.